Following are 8 T cell receptor beta chains from one sample sequenced in a study of blood T cell repertoires in COVID-19. Using immunoSEQ multiplex PCR, the repertoire was profiled, and TCRdb retains in-frame clones only, with some absent. This sample has a few hundred thousand clones, with around 83% found just once. Sequenced input: peripheral blood. These receptors all come from a man between 18 and 35 years old with active or convalescent COVID-19.

The V and J genes are TRBV2 and TRBJ1-5, with a weak D call TRBD1 (5 bases). Trimming left V 6 bases short and J 0 bases short, with 15 bases between. CDR3 length: 16 amino acids. From germline, CDR1 is SNHLY and CDR2 FYNNEI. For the CDR3, the DNA is TGTGCCAGCAGGGAAACAGGAGCCTATAGCAATCAGCCCCAGCATTTT. The encoded protein is CASRETGAYSNQPQHF.

This chain links TRBV7-6 with TRBJ2-2; 15 bases agree with TRBD2. V was pared by 6 bases and J by 3 bases, with 11 bases of the junction left unmatched. This CDR3 has 19 amino acids. From germline, CDR1 is SGHVS and CDR2 FNYEAQ. Here the CDR3 DNA reads TGTGCCAGCAGTCCACGGACTAGCGGGAGGGTCCCGGACACCGGGGAGCTGTTTTTT. It yields the protein CASSPRTSGRVPDTGELFF.

The V gene is TRBV7-2, the J gene TRBJ2-1, with a tentative D call TRBD1 (6 bases). The V gene lost 1 base and the J gene lost 1 base, with 11 bases spanning the gap. Germline V gives CDR1 SGHTA, CDR2 FQGNSA. The CDR3 is made up of 16 amino acids. CDR3 sequence: CASSLDRVVSYNEQFF. In DNA form, the CDR3 reads TGTGCCAGCAGCTTAGACAGGGTTGTGTCCTACAATGAGCAGTTCTTC. The full variable domain, completed using reference TRBV7-2 and TRBJ2-1, is GAGVSQSPSNKVTEKGKDVELRCDPISGHTALYWYRQSLGQGLEFLIYFQGNSAPDKSGLPSDRFSAERTGGSVSTLTIQRTQQEDSAVYLCASSLDRVVSYNEQFFGPGTRLTVL.

This clone was counted a single time. This chain links TRBV5-6 with TRBJ1-5, with a possible D match to TRBD1 (5 bases). V was clipped by 1 base and J by 9 bases, with 14 bases between them. This CDR3 is built from 14 residues. CDR1 is SGHDT, CDR2 YYEEEE, per germline. CDR3: CASSLWGGIRPQHF. The CDR3 region has the DNA TGTGCCAGCAGCTTGTGGGGCGGGATCCGGCCCCAGCATTTT. Based on the CDR3 plus reference TRBV5-6 and TRBJ1-5, the full variable domain is DAGVTQSPTHLIKTRGQQVTLRCSPKSGHDTVSWYQQALGQGPQFIFQYYEEEERQRGNFPDRFSGHQFPNYSSELNVNALLLGDSALYLCASSLWGGIRPQHFGDGTRLSIL.

The V and J genes are TRBV11-3 and TRBJ2-3; maybe TRBD2 (6 bases). Trimming removed 2 bases from V and 0 bases from J, with 9 bases in between. This CDR3 is 15 amino acids long. Per the germline V gene, CDR1 is SGHNT and CDR2 is YENEEA. The CDR3 loop reads CASSLFGGSTDTQYF. The CDR3 DNA reads as TGTGCCAGCAGCTTATTCGGGGGTAGCACAGATACGCAGTATTTT.

The rearrangement uses TRBV15 and TRBJ1-2; D ambiguous. The CDR3 consists of 14 residues. CDR1 is LNHNV and CDR2 is YYDKDF in the germline V gene (reference sequence). Trimming left V 1 base short and J 5 bases short, with 11 bases between. The CDR3 DNA reads TGTGCCACCAGCAGAGGGGTGACGGAGTATGGCTACACCTTC. Its protein is CATSRGVTEYGYTF.

The rearrangement joins TRBV18 to TRBJ1-5; D is possibly TRBD1 (5 bases). CDR3 length equals 14 residues. Trimming pared 6 bases from V and 3 bases from J, leaving 12 bases between. Germline V CDR1 and CDR2: KGHSH, LQKENI. Here the CDR3 reads CASSPGGFNQPQHF. The CDR3 DNA follows: TGTGCCAGCTCGCCGGGGGGGTTCAATCAGCCCCAGCATTTT.

The chain couples TRBV27 to TRBJ2-7; D is possibly TRBD2 (5 bases). Looked up from germline, CDR1 is MNHEY and CDR2 is SMNVEV (reference sequence). This CDR3 is 16 amino acids long. The V end was cut by 3 bases, the J end by 2 bases, with 17 bases between. The CDR3: CASSFRAGTVAYEQYF. In nucleotides, the CDR3 is TGTGCCAGCAGTTTTCGCGCGGGCACCGTTGCCTACGAGCAGTACTTC.